A single sample gave rise to the 4 T cell receptor beta chains below, sequenced in a study of blood T cell repertoires in COVID-19. TCRdb's table, derived via immunoSEQ multiplex PCR, lists solely in-frame clones and lacks some. In the table there are 250,000 to 300,000 clones, around three quarters of which are singletons. Sequenced: peripheral blood. The receptors were sampled from a woman over 75 with acute or convalescent COVID-19.

This clone appeared a single time. J is TRBJ2-5 and V is TRBV21-1; the table's D call TRBD1 went unverified against the DNA. TRBV21-1 has pseudogene status. This CDR3 has 13 amino acids. This CDR3 reads CASYRAVQETQYF. The CDR3, as DNA: TGTGCCAGTTACAGGGCTGTCCAAGAGACCCAGTACTTC.

The chain joins TRBV18 to TRBJ2-3; 10 bases are shared with TRBD1. From germline, CDR1 is KGHSH and CDR2 LQKENI. The CDR3 extends over 16 amino acids. With 3 bases clipped from V and 5 bases from J, the junction kept 8 bases outside the gene matches. CDR3 region: CASSPPVGQGKDTQYF. The CDR3 DNA reads as TGTGCCAGCTCACCTCCTGTGGGACAGGGGAAAGATACGCAGTATTTT.

The sample holds many counts of this clone. J is TRBJ2-2 and V is TRBV3-1 (or the pseudogene TRBV3-2), with TRBD2 matching 8 bases. The CDR3 is made up of 17 amino acids. V lost 4 bases to trimming and J lost 4 bases; unmatched junction nucleotides: 11. Germline V gene lookup returns CDR1 LGHDT and CDR2 YNNKEL (reference sequence). The CDR3 coding sequence is TGTGCCAGCAGCCCCATTGCGGGAGGCGGGGGCACCGGGGAGCTGTTTTTT. Amino acid sequence: CASSPIAGGGGTGELFF.

The chain carries TRBV27 and TRBJ1-4, with D possibly being TRBD1 (6 bases). Trimming removed 2 bases from V and 11 bases from J, with 12 bases in between. Germline V lookup: CDR1 MNHEY, CDR2 SMNVEV (reference sequence). The CDR3 consists of 13 residues. CDR3 sequence reads: CASSLENRAKLFF. In DNA form, the CDR3 reads TGTGCCAGCAGTTTAGAGAACAGGGCTAAACTGTTTTTT.